The next 24 T cell receptor beta chains were all read from a single sample in a study of blood T cell repertoires in COVID-19 (dated by TCRdb to between 2020 and 2021). The library was obtained by the immunoSEQ multiplex PCR assay. Held by TCRdb, this immuneACCESS table contains in-frame sequences only and omits some clones. Under half of the omission traces to an unresolved V gene where checked; the cause of the rest is unknown. In all, the sample holds more than 100,000 clones, and 80% to 85% of those were seen once. The biggest ten clones account for under 4% of the sample. What was sequenced was PBMCs or T cells enriched from blood (not recorded which). The receptors derive from a woman between 25 and 40 years old who had recovered from COVID-19.

CDR3 protein: CASSVDSGGRGYTF. In DNA, the CDR3 is TGCGCCAGCAGCGTGGACAGTGGAGGCCGTGGCTACACCTTC. The chain links TRBV5-1 to TRBJ1-2; D is possibly TRBD1 (6 bases). V was clipped by 4 bases and J by 7 bases, with 17 bases between them. Per germline, CDR1 SGHRS and CDR2 YFSETQ. The CDR3 has 14 residues.

This chain uses TRBV9 with TRBJ1-2; no firm D call. The CDR3 extends over 15 amino acids. From germline, CDR1 is SGDLS and CDR2 YYNGEE. Between the trimmed V and J ends, which lost 0 bases and 5 bases, there was a span of 14 bases. CDR3 region: CASSVEMGRGYGYTF. CDR3 DNA: TGTGCCAGCAGCGTAGAAATGGGCCGTGGGTATGGCTACACCTTC.

The rearrangement uses TRBV9 and TRBJ2-3; D gene unclear. The CDR3 covers 13 residues. Germline assignment: CDR1 SGDLS and CDR2 YYNGEE. V lost 2 bases, J lost 0 bases, and 4 bases lay in between. The CDR3 bases are TGTGCCAGCAGCGTTCTCAGCACAGATACGCAGTATTTT. Residues: CASSVLSTDTQYF.

The genes are TRBV30 and TRBJ1-1; D call uncertain. This CDR3 comprises 14 residues. V lost 4 bases, J lost 1 base, and 13 bases lay in between. The V gene's germline CDR1 is GTSNPN and CDR2 SVGIG (reference sequence). This CDR3 reads CAWTLSPGNTEAFF. Written as DNA, the CDR3 is TGTGCCTGGACCCTAAGCCCCGGGAACACTGAAGCTTTCTTT. Supplemented by reference TRBV30 and TRBJ1-1, the full variable domain reads SQTIHQWPATLVQPVGSPLSLECTVEGTSNPNLYWYRQAAGRGLQLLFYSVGIGQISSEVPQNLSASRPQDRQFILSSKKLLLSDSGFYLCAWTLSPGNTEAFFGQGTRLTVV.

This chain joins TRBV13 and TRBJ1-6, with TRBD1 matching over 7 bases. V lost 0 bases, J lost 5 bases, and 10 bases stayed unmatched. The germline V gene encodes CDR1 PRHDT and CDR2 FYEKMQ (reference sequence). The length of the CDR3 is 18 residues. DNA for the CDR3: TGTGCCAGCAGCTTAGGGACAGGGCAAATGGGACATAATTCACCCCTCCACTTT. Translation: CASSLGTGQMGHNSPLHF.

The genes are TRBV5-1 and TRBJ1-5; D is perhaps TRBD1 (5 bases). V was shortened by 4 bases and J by 6 bases, with 11 bases between the two germline ends. Germline V CDR1 and CDR2: SGHRS, YFSETQ. CDR3 length: 13 amino acids. This chain's CDR3 is CASSIDGGQPQHF. The CDR3 nucleotides read TGCGCCAGCAGCATTGACGGGGGTCAGCCCCAGCATTTT.

This clone has only a few counts. V is TRBV27 and J is TRBJ1-2; 7 nucleotides agree with TRBD1. Germline trimming cut 5 bases from V and 2 bases from J; bases unmatched to any gene: 5. CDR1 is MNHEY, CDR2 SMNVEV, per germline (reference sequence). The CDR3 totals 14 residues. This chain's CDR3 is CASSVRQGNYGYTF. In DNA, the CDR3 is TGTGCCAGCAGTGTCCGACAGGGAAACTATGGCTACACCTTC.

As regards this clone: A much bigger clone sits one base away, suggesting this may be a read error. This chain links TRBV6-2 or TRBV6-3 with TRBJ2-5, with D hard to call. Looked up from germline, CDR1 is MNHEY and CDR2 is SVGEGT. V was pared by 5 bases and J by 1 base, with 2 bases between. The CDR3 contains 11 residues. This chain's CDR3 is CASSRQETQYF. The DNA of the CDR3 is TGTGCCAGCAGTCGCCAAGAGACCCAGTACTTC.

This clone occurred a few times. The chain couples TRBV11-2 to TRBJ2-3, with 9 bases fitting TRBD2. The junction had 4 bases not matched to a gene; V was cut back by 1 base and J by 2 bases. Germline V gene lookup returns CDR1 SGHAT and CDR2 FQNNGV. This CDR3 has 16 amino acids. The DNA of the CDR3 is TGTGCCAGCAGCTTAGTTGGCGGGAGGGACACAGATACGCAGTATTTT. Its protein is CASSLVGGRDTDTQYF.

The rearrangement links TRBV6-1 to TRBJ2-7, with 12 bases that match TRBD2. The CDR3 has 15 residues. V was pared by 3 bases and J by 1 base, with 1 base of the junction left unmatched. CDR1 MNHNS and CDR2 SASEGT come from the germline V gene. The CDR3 DNA sequence: TGTGCCAGCAGTGAGGGACTAGCGGGTTCCTACGAGCAGTACTTC. This translates into CASSEGLAGSYEQYF.

Worth noting for this clone: A read error may account for a junction end that differs from germline. The chain recombines TRBV9 with TRBJ1-6; TRBD1 might be the D (5 bases). The CDR3 spans 14 residues. CDR1 and CDR2 (germline): SGDLS, YYNGEE. The CDR3 sequence is CASSVGTNNSLLHF. The CDR3 region has the DNA TGTGCCAGCAGCGTAGGGACAAATAATTCACTCCTCCACTTT.

This chain joins TRBV7-2 and TRBJ2-6; 8 bases agree with TRBD2. Looked up from germline, CDR1 is SGHTA and CDR2 is FQGNSA. The CDR3 runs 16 residues. Trimming at V came to 7 bases and at J to 0 bases, leaving 5 bases not matched to a gene. In DNA, the CDR3 is TGTGCCAGCACCCCGGGGGGGGGCTCTGGGGCCAACGTCCTGACTTTC. Translated: CASTPGGGSGANVLTF. The complete variable domain, with remaining parts taken from reference TRBV7-2 and TRBJ2-6, reads GAGVSQSPSNKVTEKGKDVELRCDPISGHTALYWYRQSLGQGLEFLIYFQGNSAPDKSGLPSDRFSAERTGGSVSTLTIQRTQQEDSAVYLCASTPGGGSGANVLTFGAGSRLTVL.

This clone was observed a few times. The J gene is TRBJ1-1, the V gene TRBV30, with D unresolved. The CDR3 loop spans 12 amino acids. V lost 5 bases and J 4 bases, leaving 11 bases between the germline ends. From germline, CDR1 is GTSNPN and CDR2 SVGIG (reference sequence). CDR3: CAWAPRGTEAFF. The CDR3 bases are TGTGCCTGGGCCCCTAGAGGCACTGAAGCTTTCTTT.

The chain links TRBV5-6 to TRBJ2-1, with TRBD2 matching over 9 bases. Germline V gives CDR1 SGHDT, CDR2 YYEEEE. The junction had 12 bases not matched to a gene; V was cut back by 0 bases and J by 5 bases. CDR3 size: 18 residues. The CDR3 is CASSLGVLAGDRHNEQFF. DNA for the CDR3: TGTGCCAGCAGCTTGGGGGTATTAGCGGGAGACCGCCACAATGAGCAGTTCTTC.

V usage is TRBV9 and J usage is TRBJ1-4, with 9 bases matching TRBD1. The CDR3 has 14 amino acids. V lost 4 bases to trimming and J lost 6 bases; unmatched junction nucleotides: 4. Germline lookup yields CDR1 SGDLS and CDR2 YYNGEE. The CDR3 DNA follows: TGTGCCAGCAGCCGGGGACAGGGTCATGAAAAACTGTTTTTT. Translating gives CASSRGQGHEKLFF.

This sequence joins TRBV7-2 and TRBJ1-3; D gene ambiguous. Trimming took 1 base from V and 0 from J, leaving 4 bases between them. CDR1 and CDR2 (germline): SGHTA, FQGNSA. There are 14 residues in the CDR3. The CDR3 DNA is TGTGCCAGCAGCTTAGTCCTCTCTGGAAACACCATATATTTT. Translated, it gives CASSLVLSGNTIYF.

V gene TRBV7-2 combines with J gene TRBJ2-1, with D possibly being TRBD1 (6 bases). Trimming took off 4 bases at V and 9 bases at J, with 13 bases between the two ends. The germline V gene has CDR1 SGHTA and CDR2 FQGNSA. CDR3 length: 13 amino acids. CDR3 region: CASSSYRDGEQFF. For the CDR3, the DNA is TGTGCCAGCAGCTCCTACAGGGATGGTGAGCAGTTCTTC.

J is TRBJ1-4 and V is TRBV11-2; TRBD1 matches at 8 bases. The CDR3 loop spans 18 amino acids. The V segment lost 0 bases and the J segment 7 bases; nucleotides outside the gene matches: 13. CDR1 is SGHAT and CDR2 is FQNNGV in the germline V gene. The CDR3 reads CASSLDVLGQGKGEKLFF. The CDR3 nucleotides read TGTGCCAGCAGCTTAGATGTTCTTGGACAGGGTAAAGGTGAAAAACTGTTTTTT.

This clone was observed once. The rearrangement links TRBV4-3 to TRBJ1-2; TRBD1 agrees at 10 bases. The CDR3 spans 17 residues. The junction had 9 bases not matched to a gene; V was cut back by 1 base and J by 4 bases. Germline values: CDR1 LGHNA, CDR2 YSLEER. The CDR3 DNA follows: TGCGCCAGCAGCCAAGTGGGACAGGGGACCTCCCCCTATGGCTACACCTTC. Its protein is CASSQVGQGTSPYGYTF.

The chain couples TRBV13 to TRBJ1-3; 10 bases are a match to TRBD1. The CDR3 loop spans 14 amino acids. Losses at the gene ends were 5 bases for V and 8 bases for J; bases not matched to a gene: 6. In germline, CDR1 is PRHDT, CDR2 FYEKMQ (reference sequence). CDR3: CASSLGQGVDTIYF. Written as DNA, the CDR3 is TGTGCCAGCAGCCTTGGACAGGGGGTGGACACCATATATTTT.

The rearrangement links TRBV5-1 to TRBJ2-2; 11 bases match TRBD1. CDR1 and CDR2 from the germline V gene are SGHRS and YFSETQ. The CDR3 is made up of 15 amino acids. Unmatched junction bases numbered 6, after V lost 4 bases and J lost 7 bases. The CDR3 here is CASSTGTGGVGELFF. The CDR3 region has the DNA TGCGCCAGCAGCACTGGGACAGGGGGAGTCGGGGAGCTGTTTTTT.

The chain employs TRBV28 and TRBJ1-5, with D hard to call. The CDR3 totals 18 residues. Germline-derived CDR1 and CDR2 are MDHEN and SYDVKM. The V end lost 4 bases, the J end lost 4 bases, and 23 bases lay between the germline ends. In DNA form, the CDR3 reads TGTGCCAGCAGTTCCCCTACATTTCAGGTGCCCCAAAATCAGCCCCAGCATTTT. This sequence encodes CASSSPTFQVPQNQPQHF.

This clone was observed a single time. This sequence joins TRBV2 and TRBJ2-3; 10 bases agree with TRBD2. The germline V gene has CDR1 SNHLY and CDR2 FYNNEI. The V and J ends lost 7 bases and 6 bases, in that order; junction bases with no gene match: 10. This CDR3 spans 15 amino acids. The CDR3 reads CASKGLAGAGDTQYF. The DNA of the CDR3 is TGTGCCAGCAAGGGCCTAGCGGGAGCGGGCGATACGCAGTATTTT.

The chain combines TRBV18 with TRBJ1-1; D may be TRBD1 (6 bases). This CDR3 contains 15 residues. V was clipped by 6 bases and J by 1 base, with 15 bases between them. The germline V gene has CDR1 KGHSH and CDR2 LQKENI. DNA of the CDR3: TGTGCCAGCTCCCTATATAAGACAGGGAACACTGAAGCTTTCTTT. It specifies CASSLYKTGNTEAFF. The whole variable domain, filled in from reference TRBV18 and TRBJ1-1, reads NAGVMQNPRHLVRRRGQEARLRCSPMKGHSHVYWYRQLPEEGLKFMVYLQKENIIDESGMPKERFSAEFPKEGPSILRIQQVVRGDSAAYFCASSLYKTGNTEAFFGQGTRLTVV.